The text below deals with one TCR beta chain. The antigen is unknown. Ahead of DNA extraction, samples held about 0.95-11 million cryopreserved PBMC each. At the survey level, the v3.0 immunoSEQ assay was run. TCRdb keeps only in-frame clones here, not all; method: immunoSEQ multiplex PCR. This repertoire shows around 19,000 clones, 80% to 95% found once; its top ten account for approximately 7.3%. The sample is drawn from a study of long-term antiretroviral therapy in people with HIV. Findings and limits, study-wide: All time points showed a repertoire dominated by clones expanded before ART.

Sample: unsorted PBMCs, taken 4.4 years after starting antiretroviral therapy. The clonotype was recovered from a woman aged 50 to 65 with HIV.

The CDR3, as DNA: TGTGCCTGGAGTGTAGATTGGGGGAGAGGTGAAAAACTGTTTTTT. Protein: CAWSVDWGRGEKLFF. The chain is built from TRBV30 and TRBJ1-4; tentative D call: TRBD1 (5 bases). Germline values: CDR1 GTSNPN, CDR2 SVGIG (reference sequence). This CDR3 is built from 15 residues. The ends were cut back, 0 bases at V and 7 bases at J, with 15 bases in the middle.